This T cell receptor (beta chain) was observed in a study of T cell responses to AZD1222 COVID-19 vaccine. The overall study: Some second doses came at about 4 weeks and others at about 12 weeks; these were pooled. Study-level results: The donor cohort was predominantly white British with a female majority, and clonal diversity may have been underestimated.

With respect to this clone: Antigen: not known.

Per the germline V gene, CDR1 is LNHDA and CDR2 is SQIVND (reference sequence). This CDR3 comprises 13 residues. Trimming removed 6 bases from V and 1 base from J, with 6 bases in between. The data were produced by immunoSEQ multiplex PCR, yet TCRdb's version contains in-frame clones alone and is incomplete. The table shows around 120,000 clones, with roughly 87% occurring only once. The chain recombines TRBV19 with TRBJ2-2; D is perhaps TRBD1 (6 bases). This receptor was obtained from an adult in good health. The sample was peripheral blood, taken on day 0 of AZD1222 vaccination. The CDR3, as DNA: TGTGCCAGTAGGACAGGGAACACCGGGGAGCTGTTTTTT. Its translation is CASRTGNTGELFF.